The entry below describes one TCR beta chain. This entry is derived from a study of CD8 T cells in Susac syndrome. Negative isolation yielded CD4+ and CD8+ T cells, and FACS enriched TEMRA cells. Random hexamers were used to reverse transcribe the RNA input (roughly 0.5 to 1 ug). The authors amplified TCR beta CDR3 across 54 Vbeta and 13 Jbeta using immunoSEQ multiplex PCR. TCRdb re-called the immunoSEQ multiplex PCR reads with MiXCR, one entry per CDR3 protein. The sample includes approximately 200,000 distinct CDR3 sequences, 85% to 95% of them seen just once. The junction had 11 bases not matched to a gene; V was cut back by 6 bases and J by 6 bases. Germline CDR1 is SGDLS and CDR2 is YYNGEE. The length of the CDR3 is 16 residues.

The sample taken for sequencing was CD4+ T cells from PBMCs. This chain joins TRBV9 and TRBJ2-1; 11 positions agree with TRBD1. The TCR originated in a human donor with multiple sclerosis. The CDR3 sequence: CASTLSPGTGGNEQFF. As DNA, the CDR3 is TGTGCCAGCACCCTTAGTCCCGGGACAGGGGGCAATGAGCAGTTCTTC.